Below are 31 T cell receptor beta chains sequenced from a single sample in a study of OX40 agonist ivuxolimab in advanced cancers. TCRdb's copy holds only in-frame clones and misses some; the assay was immunoSEQ multiplex PCR. The repertoire holds more than 20,000 clones, with 70% to 90% as singletons. Sequencing used CD4+ or CD8+ T cells sorted from blood, obtained in a trial of the OX40 agonist ivuxolimab. The receptors here all came from an adult with an advanced solid tumor such as melanoma, head and neck, liver or kidney cancer.

The V gene is TRBV29-1, the J gene TRBJ1-4; 8 bases map to TRBD1. The germline gives CDR1 SQVTM, CDR2 ANQGSEA. This CDR3 is 13 amino acids long. V trimming: 7 bases; J trimming: 4 bases; junction bases outside the gene matches: 5. The CDR3 region is CSGRQGFNEKLFF. In nucleotides, the CDR3 is TGCAGCGGTCGACAGGGGTTTAATGAAAAACTGTTTTTT. The variable domain in full, completed from reference TRBV29-1 and TRBJ1-4, reads SAVISQKPSRDICQRGTSLTIQCQVDSQVTMMFWYRQQPGQSLTLIATANQGSEATYESGFVIDKFPISRPNLTFSTLTVSNMSPEDSSIYLCSGRQGFNEKLFFGSGTQLSVL.

This chain connects TRBV18 to TRBJ2-3, with 7 bases fitting TRBD1. CDR3 length: 15 residues. Germline V lookup: CDR1 KGHSH, CDR2 LQKENI. The ends lost 2 bases at V and 0 bases at J; junction bases unmatched: 2. The CDR3 sequence: CASSPDRASTDTQYF. CDR3 DNA sequence: TGTGCCAGCTCACCAGACAGGGCAAGCACAGATACGCAGTATTTT.

V usage is TRBV9 and J usage is TRBJ1-2; 7 nucleotides align to TRBD1. This CDR3 is built from 15 residues. V shed 7 bases and J 5 bases; nucleotides not matched to a gene: 14. Germline assignment: CDR1 SGDLS and CDR2 YYNGEE. The CDR3 protein is CASGPNPTGSYGYTF. As DNA, the CDR3 is TGTGCCAGCGGACCAAACCCGACAGGGTCGTATGGCTACACCTTC.

The chain carries TRBV4-3 and TRBJ2-7; TRBD1 is a possible D gene (7 bases). V was shortened by 4 bases and J by 4 bases, with 17 bases between the two germline ends. The CDR3 loop spans 15 amino acids. The germline CDR1 and CDR2 sequences are LGHNA and YSLEER. The CDR3 protein is CASSLGGGGAYEQYF. The CDR3 nucleotides are TGCGCCAGCAGCCTAGGAGGGGGCGGGGCATACGAGCAGTACTTC.

In DNA, the CDR3 is TGTGCCAGCAGTTTATGGTCTAGCCCCAATGAGCAGTTCTTC. Translated: CASSLWSSPNEQFF. The rearrangement joins TRBV27 to TRBJ2-1; possibly TRBD2 for D (5 bases). Germline lookup yields CDR1 MNHEY and CDR2 SMNVEV (reference sequence). Trimming left V 1 base short and J 6 bases short, with 10 bases between. The CDR3 loop spans 14 amino acids.

This chain links TRBV11-1 with TRBJ1-2; no reliable D call. Germline values: CDR1 SGHAT, CDR2 FQDESV (reference sequence). This CDR3 comprises 13 residues. V gave up 0 bases and J gave up 4 bases, with 6 bases separating them. The CDR3 DNA follows: TGTGCCAGCAGCTTAGCAGGGATCTATGGCTACACCTTC. Translated, it gives CASSLAGIYGYTF.

V gene TRBV25-1 combines with J gene TRBJ1-1; possible D gene TRBD1, 6 bases. Looked up from germline, CDR1 is MGHDK and CDR2 is SYGVNS. V gave up 6 bases and J gave up 7 bases, with 12 bases separating them. CDR3 length: 12 amino acids. CDR3 sequence: CASSPGAVEAFF. As DNA, the CDR3 is TGTGCCAGCAGCCCGGGGGCGGTTGAAGCTTTCTTT.

The chain carries TRBV7-2 and TRBJ2-3, with TRBD2 matching over 9 bases. The V segment lost 4 bases and the J segment 7 bases; nucleotides outside the gene matches: 15. The germline V gene has CDR1 SGHTA and CDR2 FQGNSA. The CDR3 has 17 residues. CDR3 protein: CASSSWASGKGLYTQYF. CDR3 bases: TGTGCCAGCAGCTCGTGGGCTAGCGGGAAGGGTCTATATACGCAGTATTTT.

The V and J genes are TRBV27 and TRBJ2-2, with D tentatively TRBD2 (6 bases). Germline V gene data show CDR1 as MNHEY and CDR2 as SMNVEV (reference sequence). The CDR3 is made up of 15 amino acids. V shed 4 bases and J shed 2 bases, with 11 bases lying between them. The CDR3 is CASSSASVNTGELFF. The CDR3 coding sequence is TGTGCCAGCAGTTCAGCTAGCGTCAACACCGGGGAGCTGTTTTTT.

This clone is judged medium-sized. The genes are TRBV2 and TRBJ2-6; D not certain. Looked up from germline, CDR1 is SNHLY and CDR2 is FYNNEI. This CDR3 spans 16 amino acids. The V end lost 7 bases, the J end lost 3 bases, and 16 bases lay between the germline ends. The CDR3 reads CASTPTLGFGANVLTF. The CDR3 DNA reads TGTGCCAGCACCCCCACCTTGGGCTTTGGGGCCAACGTCCTGACTTTC.

Sample share makes this clone large. The V gene is TRBV7-3, the J gene TRBJ2-2, with unresolved D. Germline CDR1 reads SGHTA; CDR2 reads FQGTGA. Trimming pared 6 bases from V and 6 bases from J, leaving 8 bases between. This CDR3 is 12 amino acids long. CDR3 residues: CASSVGSGELFF. The CDR3 DNA is TGTGCCAGCAGTGTGGGGTCCGGGGAGCTGTTTTTT.

The rearrangement uses TRBV27 and TRBJ1-4; 7 bases are a match to TRBD1. CDR3 length: 15 amino acids. From germline, CDR1 is MNHEY and CDR2 SMNVEV (reference sequence). With 5 bases clipped from V and 2 bases from J, the junction kept 5 bases outside the gene matches. The CDR3 nucleotides are TGTGCCAGCAGTGCTGCAGGGGGGACTAATGAAAAACTGTTTTTT. It codes for CASSAAGGTNEKLFF.

Only one count was recorded for this clone. The chain employs TRBV30 and TRBJ2-7; possibly TRBD2 for D (6 bases). CDR1 is GTSNPN and CDR2 is SVGIG in the germline V gene (reference sequence). The germline V and J ends were trimmed by 4 bases and 6 bases, with 19 bases remaining between them. The CDR3 length is 14 residues. The CDR3 sequence is CAWNRGEWRAEQYF. The CDR3 nucleotides are TGTGCCTGGAATCGAGGGGAGTGGAGGGCCGAGCAGTACTTC.

The rearrangement uses TRBV9 and TRBJ2-3; 7 bases match TRBD1. The CDR3 is made up of 17 amino acids. The V gene end was trimmed by 1 base and the J gene end by 2 bases; junction bases not matched to a gene: 10. Germline CDR1 SGDLS, CDR2 YYNGEE. In DNA, the CDR3 is TGTGCCAGCAGCGTACAGAGGGGGCTAGCTCTCACAGATACGCAGTATTTT. Translation: CASSVQRGLALTDTQYF.

The chain uses TRBV14 and TRBJ2-7; D unresolved. The germline V gene encodes CDR1 SGHDN and CDR2 FVKESK. Trimming pared 1 base from V and 0 bases from J, leaving 7 bases between. The CDR3 totals 14 residues. The CDR3 DNA reads as TGTGCCAGCAGCCAAGCAGAGAACTCCTACGAGCAGTACTTC. Protein: CASSQAENSYEQYF. Full variable domain (rest looked up from reference TRBV14 and TRBJ2-7): EAGVTQFPSHSVIEKGQTVTLRCDPISGHDNLYWYRRVMGKEIKFLLHFVKESKQDESGMPNNRFLAERTGGTYSTLKVQPAELEDSGVYFCASSQAENSYEQYFGPGTRLTVT.

This sequence joins TRBV7-5 and TRBJ2-1; the D segment call TRBD2 is taken from the table without a DNA check. TRBV7-5 is designated a pseudogene. This CDR3 is built from 17 residues. The chain's CDR3 is CVRSLVVYSGGYNEQFF. CDR3 nucleotide sequence: TGTGTCAGAAGCTTAGTTGTTTATAGCGGGGGATACAATGAGCAGTTCTTC.

The CDR3 reads CASSPIDRQETQYF. CDR3 nucleotides: TGTGCCAGCAGTCCAATAGACCGCCAAGAGACCCAGTACTTC. V gene TRBV28 combines with J gene TRBJ2-5, with unresolved D. The CDR3 is 14 residues long. Per germline, CDR1 MDHEN and CDR2 SYDVKM. V lost 5 bases, J lost 1 base, and 11 bases lay in between.

The chain carries TRBV11-2 and TRBJ2-5; D not certain. CDR3 size: 16 residues. V dropped 4 bases and J dropped 4 bases, with 19 bases sitting between them. Germline CDR1 reads SGHAT; CDR2 reads FQNNGV. DNA for the CDR3: TGTGCCAGCAGCTCCCGGCGACCGGTTCCCGGAGAGACCCAGTACTTC. It codes for CASSSRRPVPGETQYF.

This chain joins TRBV6-5 and TRBJ1-2; D might be TRBD1 (6 bases). CDR3 size: 15 residues. The ends were cut back, 2 bases at V and 5 bases at J, with 15 bases in the middle. CDR1 is MNHEY and CDR2 is SVGAGI in the germline V gene. The CDR3 nucleotides are TGTGCCAGCAGTTACGGGTCAGGGGCATTTTATGGCTACACCTTC. Residues: CASSYGSGAFYGYTF.

This rearrangement joins TRBV4-2 to TRBJ2-5; 15 bases are a match to TRBD2. This CDR3 has 18 amino acids. V shed 2 bases, J shed 3 bases, and the junction held 7 bases outside the gene matches. Germline CDR1 LGHNA, CDR2 YNFKEQ. In DNA, the CDR3 is TGTGCCAGCAGCCAACCTGGACTAGCGGGGGGGCCGAAAGAGACCCAGTACTTC. This gives the protein CASSQPGLAGGPKETQYF.

The chain combines TRBV6-5 with TRBJ1-2; possibly TRBD1 for D (6 bases). Germline CDR1 reads MNHEY; CDR2 reads SVGAGI. The ends were cut back, 5 bases at V and 8 bases at J, with 15 bases in the middle. The CDR3 loop spans 13 amino acids. The DNA of the CDR3 is TGTGCCAGCAGTCCGCGGACAGCGAACGGCTACACCTTC. Its translation is CASSPRTANGYTF.

The CDR3 reads CASSLGSVGNTIYF. DNA of the CDR3: TGTGCCAGCAGCCTCGGGAGCGTTGGAAACACCATATATTTT. The chain employs TRBV5-6 and TRBJ1-3; the D is unclear. CDR3 size: 14 residues. Trimming pared 4 bases from V and 3 bases from J, leaving 11 bases between. Germline values: CDR1 SGHDT, CDR2 YYEEEE.

This sequence joins TRBV9 and TRBJ2-1; 9 bases line up with TRBD2. Germline assignment: CDR1 SGDLS and CDR2 YYNGEE. V was clipped by 2 bases and J by 2 bases; unmatched bases: 2. This CDR3 is 15 amino acids long. CDR3 protein: CASSVAGGPYNEQFF. DNA of the CDR3: TGTGCCAGCAGCGTGGCGGGGGGGCCCTACAATGAGCAGTTCTTC.

Only one count was recorded for this clone. V is TRBV6-1 and J is TRBJ1-5; tentative D call: TRBD1 (5 bases). The length of the CDR3 is 15 residues. Trimming pared 5 bases from V and 0 bases from J, leaving 11 bases between. Germline CDR1 and CDR2: MNHNS and SASEGT. In nucleotides, the CDR3 is TGTGCCAGCAGTCCGGGGCCAGGTAGCAATCAGCCCCAGCATTTT. Amino acids: CASSPGPGSNQPQHF.

This clone was observed a handful of times. The genes are TRBV5-1 and TRBJ2-7; D not certain. CDR3 length equals 13 residues. The V end lost 6 bases, the J end lost 6 bases, and 16 bases lay between the germline ends. In germline, CDR1 is SGHRS, CDR2 YFSETQ. The CDR3 spells CASTLGPLREQYF. The CDR3, as DNA: TGCGCCAGCACCTTAGGGCCCTTGCGCGAGCAGTACTTC.

The CDR3 DNA reads as TGTGCCAGCAGACAAGCGGGGGGGCAAGAGACCCAGTACTTC. It specifies CASRQAGGQETQYF. The chain carries TRBV27 and TRBJ2-5; 10 bases fit TRBD2. The V segment lost 6 bases and the J segment 2 bases; nucleotides outside the gene matches: 3. The V gene's germline CDR1 is MNHEY and CDR2 SMNVEV (reference sequence). The CDR3 runs 14 residues.

The V gene is TRBV2, the J gene TRBJ1-5; 9 nucleotides agree with TRBD1. Germline V CDR1 and CDR2: SNHLY, FYNNEI. V lost 6 bases and J lost 1; bases outside the gene matches: 13. The CDR3 spans 18 residues. The CDR3 spells CASRTGIFDRGSNQPQHF. CDR3 sequence (DNA): TGTGCCAGCAGGACGGGCATTTTTGACAGGGGGAGCAATCAGCCCCAGCATTTT.

This clone has just one count. This chain joins TRBV5-1 and TRBJ2-3, with a possible D match to TRBD2 (5 bases). The CDR3 has 14 residues. The V and J ends lost 4 bases and 2 bases respectively, with 11 bases between them. Germline-derived CDR1 and CDR2 are SGHRS and YFSETQ. The CDR3 sequence: CASSPDLNTDTQYF. For the CDR3, the DNA is TGCGCCAGCAGCCCGGACTTAAACACAGATACGCAGTATTTT.

The chain couples TRBV6-5 to TRBJ2-1; D unclear. In germline, CDR1 is MNHEY, CDR2 SVGAGI. The V end lost 0 bases, the J end lost 4 bases, and 10 bases lay between the germline ends. The CDR3 spans 15 residues. The CDR3 here is CASSYSVGSYNEQFF. CDR3 DNA sequence: TGTGCCAGCAGTTACTCTGTAGGGTCGTACAATGAGCAGTTCTTC.

CDR3 protein: CASSAYLNTEAFF. The DNA of the CDR3 is TGTGCCAGCAGCGCATATTTGAACACTGAAGCTTTCTTT. The J gene is TRBJ1-1, the V gene TRBV27; D remains unclear. Trimming took 6 bases from V and 0 from J, leaving 8 bases between them. The CDR3 runs to 13 residues. Germline-derived CDR1 and CDR2 are MNHEY and SMNVEV (reference sequence).

The chain is built from TRBV6-5 and TRBJ2-4; perhaps TRBD1 as D (5 bases). Germline V gene data show CDR1 as MNHEY and CDR2 as SVGAGI. The CDR3 totals 13 residues. The V end lost 5 bases, the J end lost 7 bases, and 12 bases lay between the germline ends. The DNA of the CDR3 is TGTGCCAGCAGTCCAGGGTTTGGTAACATTCAGTACTTC. This encodes CASSPGFGNIQYF.